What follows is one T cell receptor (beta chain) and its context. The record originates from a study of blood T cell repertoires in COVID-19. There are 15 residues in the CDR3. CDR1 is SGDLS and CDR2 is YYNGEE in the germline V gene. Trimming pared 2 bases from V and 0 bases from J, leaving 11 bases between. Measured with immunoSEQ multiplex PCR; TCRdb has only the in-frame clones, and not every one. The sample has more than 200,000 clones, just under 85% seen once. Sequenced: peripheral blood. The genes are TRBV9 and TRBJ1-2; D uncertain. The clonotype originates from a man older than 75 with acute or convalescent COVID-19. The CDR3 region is CASSVSGLANYGYTF. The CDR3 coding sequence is TGTGCCAGCAGCGTCAGCGGGCTAGCTAACTATGGCTACACCTTC.